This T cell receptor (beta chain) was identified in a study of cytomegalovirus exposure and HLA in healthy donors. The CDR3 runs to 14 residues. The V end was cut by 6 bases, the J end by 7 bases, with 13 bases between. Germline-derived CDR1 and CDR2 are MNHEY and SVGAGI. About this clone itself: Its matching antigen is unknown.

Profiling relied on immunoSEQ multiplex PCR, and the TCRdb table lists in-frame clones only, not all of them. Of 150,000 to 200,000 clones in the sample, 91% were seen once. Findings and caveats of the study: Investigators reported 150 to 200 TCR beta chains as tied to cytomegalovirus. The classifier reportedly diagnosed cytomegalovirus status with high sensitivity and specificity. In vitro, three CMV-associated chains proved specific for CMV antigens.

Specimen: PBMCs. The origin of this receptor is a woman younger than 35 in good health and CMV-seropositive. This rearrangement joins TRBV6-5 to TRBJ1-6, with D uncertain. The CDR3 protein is CASRPGVENSPLHF. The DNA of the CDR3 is TGTGCCAGCAGGCCGGGAGTGGAAAATTCACCCCTCCACTTT.